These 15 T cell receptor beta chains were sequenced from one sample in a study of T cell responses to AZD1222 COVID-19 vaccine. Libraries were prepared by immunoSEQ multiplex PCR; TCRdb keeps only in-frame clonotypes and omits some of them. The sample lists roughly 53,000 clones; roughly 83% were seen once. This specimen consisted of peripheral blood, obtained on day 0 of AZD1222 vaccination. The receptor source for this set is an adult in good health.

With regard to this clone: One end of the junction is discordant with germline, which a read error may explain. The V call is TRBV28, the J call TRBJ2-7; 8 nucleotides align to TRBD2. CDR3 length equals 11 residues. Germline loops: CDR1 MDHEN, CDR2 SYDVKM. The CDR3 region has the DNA TGCGCCGGGGGGGGGCCCTACGAGCAGTACTTC. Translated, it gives CAGGGPYEQYF.

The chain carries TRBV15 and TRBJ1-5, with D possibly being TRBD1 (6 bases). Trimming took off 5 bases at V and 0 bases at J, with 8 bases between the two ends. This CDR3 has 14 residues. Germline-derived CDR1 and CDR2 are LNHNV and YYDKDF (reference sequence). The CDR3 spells CATSEDSSNQPQHF. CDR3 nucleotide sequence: TGTGCCACCAGCGAGGACAGTAGCAATCAGCCCCAGCATTTT.

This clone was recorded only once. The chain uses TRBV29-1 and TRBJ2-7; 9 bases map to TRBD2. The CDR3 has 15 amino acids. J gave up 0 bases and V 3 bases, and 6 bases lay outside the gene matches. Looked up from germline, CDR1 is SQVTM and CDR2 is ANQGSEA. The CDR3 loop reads CSVDGRREGSYEQYF. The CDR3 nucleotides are TGCAGCGTTGACGGGCGGCGGGAGGGCTCCTACGAGCAGTACTTC.

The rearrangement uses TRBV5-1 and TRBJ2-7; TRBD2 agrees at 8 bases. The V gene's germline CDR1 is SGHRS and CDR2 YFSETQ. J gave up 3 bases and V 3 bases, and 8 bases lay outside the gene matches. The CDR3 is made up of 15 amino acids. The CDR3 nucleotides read TGCGCCAGCAGCTCCGGTCTAGCGGGTTACTACGAGCAGTACTTC. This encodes CASSSGLAGYYEQYF.

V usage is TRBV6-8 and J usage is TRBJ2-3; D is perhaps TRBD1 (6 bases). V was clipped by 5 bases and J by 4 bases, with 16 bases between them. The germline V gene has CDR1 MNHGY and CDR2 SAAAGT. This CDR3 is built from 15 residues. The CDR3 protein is CASSADRTRADTQYF. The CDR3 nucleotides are TGTGCCAGCAGTGCGGACAGAACCCGGGCAGATACGCAGTATTTT.

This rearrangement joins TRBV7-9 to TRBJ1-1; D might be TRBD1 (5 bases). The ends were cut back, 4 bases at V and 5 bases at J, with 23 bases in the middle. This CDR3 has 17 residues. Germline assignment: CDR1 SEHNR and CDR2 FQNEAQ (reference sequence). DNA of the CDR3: TGTGCCAGCAGCTCATGGGGCGTCGCAGGAATAAAAACTGAAGCTTTCTTT. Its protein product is CASSSWGVAGIKTEAFF.

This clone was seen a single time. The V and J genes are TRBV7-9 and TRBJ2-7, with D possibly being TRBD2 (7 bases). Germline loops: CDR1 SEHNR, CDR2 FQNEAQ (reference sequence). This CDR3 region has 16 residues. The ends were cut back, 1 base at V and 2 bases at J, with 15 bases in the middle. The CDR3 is CASSLEGGARAYEQYF. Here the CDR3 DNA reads TGTGCCAGCAGCTTAGAAGGGGGGGCGAGGGCCTACGAGCAGTACTTC.

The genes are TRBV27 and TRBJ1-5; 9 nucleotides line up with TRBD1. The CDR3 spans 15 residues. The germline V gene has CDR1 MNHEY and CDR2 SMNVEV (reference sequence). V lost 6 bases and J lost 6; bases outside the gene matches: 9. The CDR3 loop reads CASSRDRDPLQPQHF. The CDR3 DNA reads TGTGCCAGCAGCCGGGACAGGGATCCTCTTCAGCCCCAGCATTTT.

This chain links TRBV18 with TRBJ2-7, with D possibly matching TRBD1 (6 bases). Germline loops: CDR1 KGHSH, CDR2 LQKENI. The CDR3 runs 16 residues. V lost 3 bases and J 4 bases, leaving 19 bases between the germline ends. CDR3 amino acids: CASSPVSEDSLYEQYF. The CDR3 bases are TGTGCCAGCTCACCTGTTAGTGAGGACAGTTTATACGAGCAGTACTTC.

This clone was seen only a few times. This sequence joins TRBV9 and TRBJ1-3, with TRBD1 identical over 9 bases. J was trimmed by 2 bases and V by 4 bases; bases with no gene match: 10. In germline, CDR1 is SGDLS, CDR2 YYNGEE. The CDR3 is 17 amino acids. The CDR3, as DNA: TGTGCCAGCAGCCCACGGGACAGGGAAGGGACTGGAAACACCATATATTTT. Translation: CASSPRDREGTGNTIYF.

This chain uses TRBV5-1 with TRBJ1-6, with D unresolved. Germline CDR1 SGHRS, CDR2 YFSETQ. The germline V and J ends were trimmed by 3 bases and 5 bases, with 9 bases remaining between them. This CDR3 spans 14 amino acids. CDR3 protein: CASSSDGNNSPLHF. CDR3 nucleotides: TGCGCCAGCAGCTCGGACGGGAATAATTCACCCCTCCACTTT.

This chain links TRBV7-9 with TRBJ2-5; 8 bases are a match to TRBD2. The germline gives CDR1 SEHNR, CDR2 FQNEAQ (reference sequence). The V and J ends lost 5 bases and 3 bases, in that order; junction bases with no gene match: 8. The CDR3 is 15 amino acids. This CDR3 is CASSPGGAKEETQYF. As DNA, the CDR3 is TGTGCCAGCAGCCCCGGGGGGGCGAAGGAAGAGACCCAGTACTTC.

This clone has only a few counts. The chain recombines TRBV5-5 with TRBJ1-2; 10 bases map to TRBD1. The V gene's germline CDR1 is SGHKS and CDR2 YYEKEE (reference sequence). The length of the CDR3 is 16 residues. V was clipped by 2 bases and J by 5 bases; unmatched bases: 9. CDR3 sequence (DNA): TGTGCCAGCAGCTTAAGACAGGGGGCGTACGGGTATGGCTACACCTTC. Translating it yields CASSLRQGAYGYGYTF.

This CDR3 is CASSLGPVSRNQPQHF. In nucleotides, the CDR3 is TGTGCCAGCAGCTTGGGTCCGGTATCTCGCAATCAGCCCCAGCATTTT. This chain connects TRBV5-6 to TRBJ1-5; D is ambiguous. Per the germline V gene, CDR1 is SGHDT and CDR2 is YYEEEE. The CDR3 covers 16 residues. Trimming left V 0 bases short and J 2 bases short, with 12 bases between.

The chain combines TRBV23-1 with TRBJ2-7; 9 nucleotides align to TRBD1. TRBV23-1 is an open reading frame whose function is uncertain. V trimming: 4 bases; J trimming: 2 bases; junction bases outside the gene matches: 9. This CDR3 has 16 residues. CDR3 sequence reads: CASSRCMGQGPYEQYF. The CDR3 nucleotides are TGCGCCAGCAGTCGATGCATGGGACAGGGACCCTACGAGCAGTACTTC.